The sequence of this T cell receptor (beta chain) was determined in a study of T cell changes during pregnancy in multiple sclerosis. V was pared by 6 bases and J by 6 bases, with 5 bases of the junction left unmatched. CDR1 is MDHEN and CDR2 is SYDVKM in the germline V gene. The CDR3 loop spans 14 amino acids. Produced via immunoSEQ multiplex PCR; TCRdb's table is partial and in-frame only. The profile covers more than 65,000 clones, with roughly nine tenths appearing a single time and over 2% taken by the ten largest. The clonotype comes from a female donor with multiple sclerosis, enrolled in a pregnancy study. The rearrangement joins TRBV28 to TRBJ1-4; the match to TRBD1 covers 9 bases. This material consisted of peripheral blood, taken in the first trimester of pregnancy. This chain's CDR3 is CASSITGGDEKLFF. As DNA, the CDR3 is TGTGCCAGCAGCATAACAGGGGGCGATGAAAAACTGTTTTTT.